This T cell receptor beta chain was sequenced during a study of regulatory T cells in long-lasting Graves disease. The CDR3 covers 16 residues. Trimming removed 4 bases from V and 4 bases from J; junction bases left unmatched: 12. Germline-derived CDR1 and CDR2 are SEHNR and FQNEAQ (reference sequence). Time point noted: newly diagnosed GD, antithyroid drugs for less than 3 months. From RNA extracted from PBMCs, the TCR library was made. Library construction for TCR beta used iRepertoire HTBI primers and Arm-PCR of CDR3 regions. MiXCR, run by TCRdb on the multiplex PCR reads, gives a single entry per CDR3 protein. This table holds around 450,000 distinct CDR3 sequences, just under 15% found once. This clonotype was observed at least ten times. These data were likewise used in another study, on T cells in Graves' hyperthyroidism and ophthalmopathy. Per that paper: Stability of Graves' hyperthyroidism was defined as absent ophthalmopathy progression within 18 months.

Sequenced material: peripheral blood mononuclear cells (PBMCs), taken at new diagnosis, from a patient treated with antithyroid drugs. The V call is TRBV7-9, the J call TRBJ1-1; TRBD1 matches 7 bases. The source of this sequence is a woman in her 30s with Graves disease. CDR3 nucleotide sequence: TGTGCCAGCAGCTCCCTCTTACAGGGGCCGGGCACTGAAGCTTTCTTT. Translating gives CASSSLLQGPGTEAFF. The full variable domain, in which reference TRBV7-9 and TRBJ1-1 provide the parts outside the CDR3, is DTGVSQNPRHKITKRGQNVTFRCDPISEHNRLYWYRQTLGQGPEFLTYFQNEAQLEKSRLLSDRFSAERPKGSFSTLEIQRTEQGDSAMYLCASSSLLQGPGTEAFFGQGTRLTVV.